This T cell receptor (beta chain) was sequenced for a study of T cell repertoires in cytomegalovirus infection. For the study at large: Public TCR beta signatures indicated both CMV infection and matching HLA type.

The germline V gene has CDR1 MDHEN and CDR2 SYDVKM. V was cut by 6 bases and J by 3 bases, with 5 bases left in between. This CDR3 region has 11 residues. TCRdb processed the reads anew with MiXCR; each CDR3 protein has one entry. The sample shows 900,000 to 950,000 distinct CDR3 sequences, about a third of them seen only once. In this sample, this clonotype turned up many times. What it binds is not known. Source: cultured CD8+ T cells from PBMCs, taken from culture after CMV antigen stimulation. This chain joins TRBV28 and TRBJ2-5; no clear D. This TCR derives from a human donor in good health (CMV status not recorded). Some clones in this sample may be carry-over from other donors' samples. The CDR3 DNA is TGTGCCAGCAGCTTAAAAGAGACCCAGTACTTC. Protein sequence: CASSLKETQYF.